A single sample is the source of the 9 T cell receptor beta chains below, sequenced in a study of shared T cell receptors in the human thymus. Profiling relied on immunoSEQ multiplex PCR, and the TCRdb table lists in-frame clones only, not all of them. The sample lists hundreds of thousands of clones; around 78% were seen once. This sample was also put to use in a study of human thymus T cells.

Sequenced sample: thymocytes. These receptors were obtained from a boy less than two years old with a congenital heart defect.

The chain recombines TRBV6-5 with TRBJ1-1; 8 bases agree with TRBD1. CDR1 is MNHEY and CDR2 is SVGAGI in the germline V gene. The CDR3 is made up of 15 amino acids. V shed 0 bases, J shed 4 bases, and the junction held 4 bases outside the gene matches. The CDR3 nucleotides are TGTGCCAGCAGTTACTCGGACAGGGTCGGCACTGAAGCTTTCTTT. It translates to CASSYSDRVGTEAFF.

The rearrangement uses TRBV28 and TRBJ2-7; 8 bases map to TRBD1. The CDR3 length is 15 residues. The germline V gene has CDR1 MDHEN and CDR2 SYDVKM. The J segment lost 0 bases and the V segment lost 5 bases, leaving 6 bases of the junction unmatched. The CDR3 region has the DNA TGTGCCAGCAGTATACCGGGACAGGCCTCCTACGAGCAGTACTTC. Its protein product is CASSIPGQASYEQYF.

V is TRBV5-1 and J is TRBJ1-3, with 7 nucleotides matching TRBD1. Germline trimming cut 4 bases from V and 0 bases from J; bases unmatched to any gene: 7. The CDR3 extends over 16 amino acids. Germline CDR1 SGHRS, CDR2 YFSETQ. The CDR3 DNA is TGCGCCAGCAGCGATGGACAGGAGGACTCTGGAAACACCATATATTTT. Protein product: CASSDGQEDSGNTIYF.

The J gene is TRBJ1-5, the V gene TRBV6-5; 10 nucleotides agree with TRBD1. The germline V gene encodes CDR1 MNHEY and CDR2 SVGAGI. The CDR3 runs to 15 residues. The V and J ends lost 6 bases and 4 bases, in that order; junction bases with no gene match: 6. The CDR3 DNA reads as TGTGCCAGCAGCTTGACAGGGGGCAGGAATCAGCCCCAGCATTTT. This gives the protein CASSLTGGRNQPQHF.

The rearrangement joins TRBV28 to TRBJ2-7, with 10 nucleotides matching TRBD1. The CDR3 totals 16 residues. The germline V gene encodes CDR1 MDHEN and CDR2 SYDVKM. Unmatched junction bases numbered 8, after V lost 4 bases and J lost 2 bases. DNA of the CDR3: TGTGCCAGCAGTTCCCCGGGACAGGGGACCCCCTACGAGCAGTACTTC. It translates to CASSSPGQGTPYEQYF.

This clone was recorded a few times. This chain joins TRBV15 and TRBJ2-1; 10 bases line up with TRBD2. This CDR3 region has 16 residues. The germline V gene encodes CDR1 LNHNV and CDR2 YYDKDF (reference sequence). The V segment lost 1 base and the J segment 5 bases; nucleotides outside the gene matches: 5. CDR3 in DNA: TGTGCCACCAGCAGAGTGCGGACTAGCGGCCACAATGAGCAGTTCTTC. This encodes CATSRVRTSGHNEQFF.

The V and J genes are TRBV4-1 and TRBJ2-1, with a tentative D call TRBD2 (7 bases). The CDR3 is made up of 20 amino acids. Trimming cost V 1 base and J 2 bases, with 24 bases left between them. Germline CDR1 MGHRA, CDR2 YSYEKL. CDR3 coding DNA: TGCGCCAGCAGCCAAGCGGGGGCGGGAGATAATCCAACCCCCTACAATGAGCAGTTCTTC. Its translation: CASSQAGAGDNPTPYNEQFF.

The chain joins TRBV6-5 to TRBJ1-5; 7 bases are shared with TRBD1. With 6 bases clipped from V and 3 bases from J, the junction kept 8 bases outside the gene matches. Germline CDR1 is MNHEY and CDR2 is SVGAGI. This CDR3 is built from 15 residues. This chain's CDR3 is CASSQGQAPNQPQHF. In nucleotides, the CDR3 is TGTGCCAGCAGCCAAGGACAGGCCCCCAATCAGCCCCAGCATTTT.

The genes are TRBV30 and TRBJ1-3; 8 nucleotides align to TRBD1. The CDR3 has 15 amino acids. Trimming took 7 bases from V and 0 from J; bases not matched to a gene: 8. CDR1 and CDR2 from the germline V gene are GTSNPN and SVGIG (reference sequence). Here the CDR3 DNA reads TGTGCCTCGCTGGGACAGGCTTCCTCTGGAAACACCATATATTTT. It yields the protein CASLGQASSGNTIYF.